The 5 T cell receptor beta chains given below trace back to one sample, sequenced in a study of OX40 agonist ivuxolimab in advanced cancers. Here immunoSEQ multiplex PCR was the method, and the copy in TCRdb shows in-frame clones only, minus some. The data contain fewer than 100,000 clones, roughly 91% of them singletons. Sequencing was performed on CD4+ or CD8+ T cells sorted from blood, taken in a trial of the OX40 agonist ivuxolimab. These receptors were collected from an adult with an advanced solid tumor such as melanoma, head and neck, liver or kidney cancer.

The CDR3 spells CASSLAGVPFF. CDR3 in DNA: TGTGCCAGCAGCTTAGCGGGAGTGCCGTTCTTC. The chain employs TRBV11-2 and TRBJ2-1, with D maybe TRBD2 (6 bases). In germline, CDR1 is SGHAT, CDR2 FQNNGV. The CDR3 extends over 11 amino acids. Trimming took 1 base from V and 15 from J, leaving 10 bases between them.

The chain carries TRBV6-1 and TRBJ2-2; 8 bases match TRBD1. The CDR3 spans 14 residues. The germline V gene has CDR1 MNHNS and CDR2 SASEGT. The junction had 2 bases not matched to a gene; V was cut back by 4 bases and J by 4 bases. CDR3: CASSGQGTTGELFF. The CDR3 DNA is TGTGCCAGCAGTGGACAGGGGACCACCGGGGAGCTGTTTTTT.

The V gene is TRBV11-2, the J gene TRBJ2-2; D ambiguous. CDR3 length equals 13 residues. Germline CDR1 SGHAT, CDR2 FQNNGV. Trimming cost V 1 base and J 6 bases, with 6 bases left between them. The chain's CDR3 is CASSLGYAGELFF. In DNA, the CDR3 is TGTGCCAGCAGCTTAGGTTACGCCGGGGAGCTGTTTTTT.

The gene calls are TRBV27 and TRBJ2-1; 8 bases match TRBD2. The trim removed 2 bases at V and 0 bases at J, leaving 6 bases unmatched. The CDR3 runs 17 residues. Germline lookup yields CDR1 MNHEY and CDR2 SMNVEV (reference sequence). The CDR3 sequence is CASSLRGSGSSYNEQFF. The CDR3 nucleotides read TGTGCCAGCAGTTTAAGGGGCAGCGGGAGCTCCTACAATGAGCAGTTCTTC.

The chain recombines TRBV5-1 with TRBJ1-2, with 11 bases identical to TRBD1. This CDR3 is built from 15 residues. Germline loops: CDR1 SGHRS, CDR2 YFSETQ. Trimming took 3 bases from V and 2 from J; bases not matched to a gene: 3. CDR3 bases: TGCGCCAGCAGCTGGGGACAGGGGGTGAACTATGGCTACACCTTC. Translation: CASSWGQGVNYGYTF.